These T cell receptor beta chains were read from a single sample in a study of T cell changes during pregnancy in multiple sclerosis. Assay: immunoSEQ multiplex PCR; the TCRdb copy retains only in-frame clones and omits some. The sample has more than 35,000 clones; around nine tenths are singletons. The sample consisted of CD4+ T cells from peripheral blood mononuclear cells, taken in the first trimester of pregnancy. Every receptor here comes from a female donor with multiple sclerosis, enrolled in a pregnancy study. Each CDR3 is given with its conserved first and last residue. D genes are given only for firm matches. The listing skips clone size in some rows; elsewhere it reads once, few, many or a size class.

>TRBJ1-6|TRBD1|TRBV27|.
TGTGCCAGCAGTTCCGGACAGGGAAGTAATTCACCCCTCCACTTT
CASSSGQGSNSPLHF
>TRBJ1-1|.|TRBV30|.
TGTGCCTGGAGTGTACAACAGAACACTGAAGCTTTCTTT
CAWSVQQNTEAFF
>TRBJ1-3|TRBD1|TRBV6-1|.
TGTGCCAGCAACCAGGACAGGGGAACTGGAAACACCATATATTTT
CASNQDRGTGNTIYF
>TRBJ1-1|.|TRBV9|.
TGTGCCAGCAGCGTCGGCGGGGTCTCAACTAACACTGAAGCTTTCTTT
CASSVGGVSTNTEAFF
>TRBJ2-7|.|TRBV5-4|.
TGTGCCAGCAGCTTGGGCCTAGACGACGAGCAGTACTTC
CASSLGLDDEQYF
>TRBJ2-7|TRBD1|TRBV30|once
TGTGCCTGGAGTGCGGACAGGCACTACGAGCAGTACTTC
CAWSADRHYEQYF
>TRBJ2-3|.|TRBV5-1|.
TGCGCCAGCAGCTCCCGAGGGCCTAGCACAGATACGCAGTATTTT
CASSSRGPSTDTQYF
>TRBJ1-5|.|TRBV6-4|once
TGTGCCAGCAAGACCCACAGCACTAGCAATCAGCCCCAGCATTTT
CASKTHSTSNQPQHF
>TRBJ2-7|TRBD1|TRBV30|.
TGTGCCTGGAGAGCGGCAGGGGGTTACGAGCAGTACTTC
CAWRAAGGYEQYF
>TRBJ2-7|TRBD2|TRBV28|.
TGTGCCAGCAGTCCGGGACTAGCGGGGACCCTCTCCTACGAGCAGTACTTC
CASSPGLAGTLSYEQYF
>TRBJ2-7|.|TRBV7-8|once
TGTGCCAGCAGCTTATCTCTAAACTACGAGCAGTACTTC
CASSLSLNYEQYF
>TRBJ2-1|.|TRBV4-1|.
TGCGCCAGCAGCCAAGATGGAGATGAGCAGTTCTTC
CASSQDGDEQFF
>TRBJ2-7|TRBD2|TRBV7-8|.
TGTGCCAGCAGCTCACCGGGACTAGGCTACGAGCAGTACTTC
CASSSPGLGYEQYF
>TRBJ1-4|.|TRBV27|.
TGTGCCAGCAGGGTGGGGAGTGCTAATGAAAAACTGTTTTTT
CASRVGSANEKLFF
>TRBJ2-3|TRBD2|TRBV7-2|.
TGTGCCAGCAGCACAAGCGGGAGTCAGTGGGATACGCAGTATTTT
CASSTSGSQWDTQYF
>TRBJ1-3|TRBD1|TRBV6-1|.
TGTGCCAGCAGTGGCAGGGGGACTAGTAACACCATATATTTT
CASSGRGTSNTIYF
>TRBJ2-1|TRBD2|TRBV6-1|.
TGTGCCAGCAGTGAACAGACTAGCGGGAGGAGTAATGAGCAGTTCTTC
CASSEQTSGRSNEQFF
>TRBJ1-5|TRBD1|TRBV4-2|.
TGTGCCAGCAGCCAATCAGGGGGCTCCAATCAGCCCCAGCATTTT
CASSQSGGSNQPQHF
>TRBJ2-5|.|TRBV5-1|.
TGCGCCAGCAGCTTGGTTTTGCGCGGGGAGACCCAGTACTTC
CASSLVLRGETQYF
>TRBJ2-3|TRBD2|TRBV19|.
TGTGCCAGTAGTGAGGGGAACGGGGGGGGCACAGATACGCAGTATTTT
CASSEGNGGGTDTQYF
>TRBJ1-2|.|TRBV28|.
TGTGCCAGCTCTCCCTCCAGAAAAAGTGCTGGCTACACCTTC
CASSPSRKSAGYTF
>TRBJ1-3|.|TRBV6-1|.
TGTGCCAGCAGTGAAGCGCGGGTAGACTCTGGAAACACCATATATTTT
CASSEARVDSGNTIYF
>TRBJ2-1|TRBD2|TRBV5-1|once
TGCGCCAGCAGCTTGGCCCTTGCTAGCGGGAAGATCAGTGAGCAGTTCTTC
CASSLALASGKISEQFF
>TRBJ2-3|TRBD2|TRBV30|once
TGTGCCTGGAACGACGGTGCCCCCGGGACTAGCGGGAGCACAGATACGCAGTATTTT
CAWNDGAPGTSGSTDTQYF
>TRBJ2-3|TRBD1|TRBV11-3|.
TGTGCCAGCAGCCTGGGGCAGGGGGCCGCAGATACGCAGTATTTT
CASSLGQGAADTQYF
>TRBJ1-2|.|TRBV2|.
TGTGCCAGCAGACAAGTAACATCTAACTATGGCTACACCTTC
CASRQVTSNYGYTF
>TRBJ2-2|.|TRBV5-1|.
TGCGCCAGCAGCTTCCAGACGAACACCGGGGAGCTGTTTTTT
CASSFQTNTGELFF
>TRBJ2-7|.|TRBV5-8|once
TGTGCCAGCAGCCCCACAGGGCTCCTTTTCCCCGTCGACTTC
CASSPTGLLFPVDF
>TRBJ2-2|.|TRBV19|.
TGTGCCAGTAGTATAGACAGGGGAACCGGGGAGCTGTTTTTT
CASSIDRGTGELFF
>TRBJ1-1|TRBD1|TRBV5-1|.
TGCGCCAGCAGCTTGGATCCCGGGACAGGGAGGAACACTGAAGCTTTCTTT
CASSLDPGTGRNTEAFF
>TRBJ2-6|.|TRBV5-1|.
TGCGCCAGCAGCTTGCGTTCTGGCCCTGGGGCCAACGTCCTGACTTTC
CASSLRSGPGANVLTF
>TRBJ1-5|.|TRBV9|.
TGTGCCAGCAGCGTCCGCGGGGAGGGTGGGCCCCAGCATTTT
CASSVRGEGGPQHF
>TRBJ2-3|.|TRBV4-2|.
TGTGCCAGCAGCCAAGATCTGGGGGGGCGTCTTAATACGCAGTATTTT
CASSQDLGGRLNTQYF
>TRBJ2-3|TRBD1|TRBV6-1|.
TGTGCCAGCAGGGGACAGATACACCGCACAGATACGCAGTATTTT
CASRGQIHRTDTQYF
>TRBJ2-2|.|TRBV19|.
TGTGCCAGTAGTTTCGGGAAACACACCGGGGAGCTGTTTTTT
CASSFGKHTGELFF
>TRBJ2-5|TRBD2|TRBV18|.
TGTGCCAGCTCAACCGAGCTAGCGGGAAGGGAGACCCAGTACTTC
CASSTELAGRETQYF